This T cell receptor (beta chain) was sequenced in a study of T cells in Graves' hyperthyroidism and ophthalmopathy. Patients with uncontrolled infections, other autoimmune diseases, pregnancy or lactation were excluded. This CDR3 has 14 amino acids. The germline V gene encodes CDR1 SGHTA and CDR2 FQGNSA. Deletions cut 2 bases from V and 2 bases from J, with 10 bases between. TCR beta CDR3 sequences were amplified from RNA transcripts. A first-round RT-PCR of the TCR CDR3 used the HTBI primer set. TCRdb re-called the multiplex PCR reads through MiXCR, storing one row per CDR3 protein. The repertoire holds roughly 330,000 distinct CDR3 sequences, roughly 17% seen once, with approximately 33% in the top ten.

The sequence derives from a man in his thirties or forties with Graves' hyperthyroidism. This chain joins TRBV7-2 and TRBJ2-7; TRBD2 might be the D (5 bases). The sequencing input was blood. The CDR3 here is CASSLKDSAYEQYF. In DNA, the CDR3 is TGTGCCAGCAGCTTAAAGGACTCAGCCTACGAGCAGTACTTC. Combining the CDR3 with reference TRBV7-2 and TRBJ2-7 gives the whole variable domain GAGVSQSPSNKVTEKGKDVELRCDPISGHTALYWYRQSLGQGLEFLIYFQGNSAPDKSGLPSDRFSAERTGGSVSTLTIQRTQQEDSAVYLCASSLKDSAYEQYFGPGTRLTVT.